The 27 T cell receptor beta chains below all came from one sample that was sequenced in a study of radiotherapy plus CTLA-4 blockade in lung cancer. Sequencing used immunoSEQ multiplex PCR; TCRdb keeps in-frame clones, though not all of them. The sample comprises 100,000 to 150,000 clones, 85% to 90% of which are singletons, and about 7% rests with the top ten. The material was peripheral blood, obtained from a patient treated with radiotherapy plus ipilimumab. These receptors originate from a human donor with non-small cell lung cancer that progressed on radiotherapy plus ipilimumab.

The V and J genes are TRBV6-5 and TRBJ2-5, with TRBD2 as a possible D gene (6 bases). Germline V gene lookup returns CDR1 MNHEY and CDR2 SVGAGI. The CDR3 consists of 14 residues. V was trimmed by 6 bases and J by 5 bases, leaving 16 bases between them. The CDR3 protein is CASSKLTSLETQYF. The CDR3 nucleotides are TGTGCCAGCAGCAAATTAACTAGCCTCGAGACCCAGTACTTC.

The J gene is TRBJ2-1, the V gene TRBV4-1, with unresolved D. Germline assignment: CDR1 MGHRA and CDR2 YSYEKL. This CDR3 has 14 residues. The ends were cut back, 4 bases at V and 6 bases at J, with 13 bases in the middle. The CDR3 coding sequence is TGCGCCAGCAGCCCGGGCCCGTCGGGCAATGAGCAGTTCTTC. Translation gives CASSPGPSGNEQFF.

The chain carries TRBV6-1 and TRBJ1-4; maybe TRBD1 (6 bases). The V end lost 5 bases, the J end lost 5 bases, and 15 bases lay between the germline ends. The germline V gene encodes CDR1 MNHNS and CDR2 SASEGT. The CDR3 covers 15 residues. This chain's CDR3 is CASSLRGRGNEKLFF. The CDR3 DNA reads TGTGCCAGCAGTCTTCGGGGGCGGGGGAATGAAAAACTGTTTTTT.

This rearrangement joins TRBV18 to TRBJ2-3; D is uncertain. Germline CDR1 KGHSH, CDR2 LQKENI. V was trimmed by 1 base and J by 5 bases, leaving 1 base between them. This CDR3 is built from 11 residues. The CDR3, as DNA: TGTGCCAGCTCACCACAAGATACGCAGTATTTT. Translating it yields CASSPQDTQYF.

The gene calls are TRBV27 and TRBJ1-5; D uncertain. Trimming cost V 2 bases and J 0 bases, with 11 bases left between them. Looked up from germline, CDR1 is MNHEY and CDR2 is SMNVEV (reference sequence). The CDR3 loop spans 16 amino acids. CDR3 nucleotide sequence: TGTGCCAGCAGTTTAGGTGGAGGATATAGCAATCAGCCCCAGCATTTT. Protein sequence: CASSLGGGYSNQPQHF.

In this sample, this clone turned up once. Written as DNA, the CDR3 is TGTGCCAGCAGCGTAGACAATAACTATGGCTACACCTTC. Protein: CASSVDNNYGYTF. The rearrangement links TRBV9 to TRBJ1-2, with D unresolved. Germline lookup yields CDR1 SGDLS and CDR2 YYNGEE. The CDR3 runs 13 residues. V gave up 0 bases and J gave up 1 base, with 4 bases separating them.

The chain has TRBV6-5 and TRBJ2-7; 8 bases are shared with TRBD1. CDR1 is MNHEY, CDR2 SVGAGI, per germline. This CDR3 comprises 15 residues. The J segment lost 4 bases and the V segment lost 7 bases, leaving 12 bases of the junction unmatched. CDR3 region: CASTNPATGVYEQYF. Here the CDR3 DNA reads TGTGCCAGCACTAACCCCGCGACAGGGGTTTACGAGCAGTACTTC.

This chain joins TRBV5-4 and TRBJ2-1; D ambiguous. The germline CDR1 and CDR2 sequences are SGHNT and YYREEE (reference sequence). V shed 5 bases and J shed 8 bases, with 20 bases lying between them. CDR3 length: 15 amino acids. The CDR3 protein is CASSRSGRRADEQFF. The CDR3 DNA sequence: TGTGCCAGCAGTCGATCGGGTCGGCGAGCCGATGAGCAGTTCTTC.

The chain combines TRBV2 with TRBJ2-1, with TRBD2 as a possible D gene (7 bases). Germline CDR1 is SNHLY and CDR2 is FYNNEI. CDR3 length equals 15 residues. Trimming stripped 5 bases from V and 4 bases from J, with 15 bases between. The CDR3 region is CASSTSGTKYNEQFF. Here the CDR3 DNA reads TGTGCCAGCAGTACGAGCGGGACAAAATACAATGAGCAGTTCTTC.

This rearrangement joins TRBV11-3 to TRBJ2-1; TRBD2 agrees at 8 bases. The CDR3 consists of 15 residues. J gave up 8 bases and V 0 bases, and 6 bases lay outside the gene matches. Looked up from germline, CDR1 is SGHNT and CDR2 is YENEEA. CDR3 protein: CASSLEGTRGDEQFF. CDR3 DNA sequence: TGTGCCAGCAGCTTAGAAGGGACTAGAGGGGATGAGCAGTTCTTC.

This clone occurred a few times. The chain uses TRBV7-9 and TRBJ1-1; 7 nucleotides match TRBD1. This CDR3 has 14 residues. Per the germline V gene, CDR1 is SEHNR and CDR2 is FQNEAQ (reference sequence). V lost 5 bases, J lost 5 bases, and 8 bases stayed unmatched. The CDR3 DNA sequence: TGTGCCAGCAGCGAACAGGGGAGCGTAACTGAAGCTTTCTTT. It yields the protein CASSEQGSVTEAFF.

The CDR3, as DNA: TGCGCCAGCAGCCCGGGACTAGCGAGCTCCTACAATGAGCAGTTCTTC. Translation: CASSPGLASSYNEQFF. The gene calls are TRBV5-1 and TRBJ2-1, with 10 nucleotides matching TRBD2. Germline values: CDR1 SGHRS, CDR2 YFSETQ. V lost 4 bases, J lost 0 bases, and 4 bases stayed unmatched. The CDR3 sequence is 16 residues long.

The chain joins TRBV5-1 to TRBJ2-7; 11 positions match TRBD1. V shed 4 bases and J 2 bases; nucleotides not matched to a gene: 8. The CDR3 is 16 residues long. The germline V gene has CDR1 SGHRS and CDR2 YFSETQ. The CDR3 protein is CASSPPGQGGPYEQYF. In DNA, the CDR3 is TGCGCCAGCAGCCCGCCGGGACAGGGGGGGCCCTACGAGCAGTACTTC.

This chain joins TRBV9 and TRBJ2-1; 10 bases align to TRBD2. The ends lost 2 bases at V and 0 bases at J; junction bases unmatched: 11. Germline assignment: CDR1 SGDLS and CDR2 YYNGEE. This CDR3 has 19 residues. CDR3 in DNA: TGTGCCAGCAGCGTTGGGCTAGCGGGAGAAGGGAGCTCCTACAATGAGCAGTTCTTC. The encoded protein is CASSVGLAGEGSSYNEQFF.

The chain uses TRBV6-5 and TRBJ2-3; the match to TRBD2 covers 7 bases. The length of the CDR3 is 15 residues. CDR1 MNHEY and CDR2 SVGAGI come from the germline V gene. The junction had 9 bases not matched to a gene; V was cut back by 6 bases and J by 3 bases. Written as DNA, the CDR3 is TGTGCCAGCAGCTCCTCAGGGAGGGAAACAGATACGCAGTATTTT. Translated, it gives CASSSSGRETDTQYF.

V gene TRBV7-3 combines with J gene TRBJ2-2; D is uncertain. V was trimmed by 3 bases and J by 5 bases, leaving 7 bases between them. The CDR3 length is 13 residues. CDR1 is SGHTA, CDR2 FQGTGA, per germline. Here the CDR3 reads CASSLTRTGELFF. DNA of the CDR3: TGTGCCAGCAGCTTGACTCGGACCGGGGAGCTGTTTTTT. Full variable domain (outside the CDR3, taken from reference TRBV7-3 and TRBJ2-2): GAGVSQTPSNKVTEKGKYVELRCDPISGHTALYWYRQSLGQGPEFLIYFQGTGAADDSGLPNDRFFAVRPEGSVSTLKIQRTERGDSAVYLCASSLTRTGELFFGEGSRLTVL.

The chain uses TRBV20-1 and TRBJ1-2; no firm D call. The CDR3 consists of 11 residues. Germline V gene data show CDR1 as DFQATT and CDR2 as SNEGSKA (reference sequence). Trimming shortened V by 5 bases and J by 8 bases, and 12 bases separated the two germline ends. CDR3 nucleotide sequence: TGCAGTGCTCTAGGAAAACCCGGCTACACCTTC. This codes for CSALGKPGYTF.

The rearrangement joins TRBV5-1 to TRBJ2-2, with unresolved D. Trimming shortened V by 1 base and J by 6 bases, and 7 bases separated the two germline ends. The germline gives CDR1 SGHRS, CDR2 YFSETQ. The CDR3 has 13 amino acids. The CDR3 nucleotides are TGCGCCAGCAGCTTGAGTACGTCCGGGGAGCTGTTTTTT. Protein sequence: CASSLSTSGELFF. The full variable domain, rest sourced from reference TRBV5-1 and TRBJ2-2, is KAGVTQTPRYLIKTRGQQVTLSCSPISGHRSVSWYQQTPGQGLQFLFEYFSETQRNKGNFPGRFSGRQFSNSRSEMNVSTLELGDSALYLCASSLSTSGELFFGEGSRLTVL.

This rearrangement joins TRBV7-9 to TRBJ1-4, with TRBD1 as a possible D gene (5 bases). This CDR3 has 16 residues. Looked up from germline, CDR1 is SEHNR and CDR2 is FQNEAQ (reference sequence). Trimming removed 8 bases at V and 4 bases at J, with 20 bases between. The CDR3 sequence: CASGAWRGRINEKLFF. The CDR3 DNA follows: TGTGCCAGCGGAGCCTGGCGGGGACGGATTAATGAAAAACTGTTTTTT.

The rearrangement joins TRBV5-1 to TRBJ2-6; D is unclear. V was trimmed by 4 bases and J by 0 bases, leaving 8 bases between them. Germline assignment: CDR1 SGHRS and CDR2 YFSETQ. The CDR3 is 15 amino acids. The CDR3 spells CASSRDSSGANVLTF. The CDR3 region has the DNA TGCGCCAGCAGCCGTGATAGCTCTGGGGCCAACGTCCTGACTTTC.

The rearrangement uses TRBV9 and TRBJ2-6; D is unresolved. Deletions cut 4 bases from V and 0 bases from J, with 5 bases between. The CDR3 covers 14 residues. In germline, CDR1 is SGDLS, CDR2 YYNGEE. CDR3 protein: CASSNRSGANVLTF. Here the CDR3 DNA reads TGTGCCAGCAGCAACCGCTCTGGGGCCAACGTCCTGACTTTC.

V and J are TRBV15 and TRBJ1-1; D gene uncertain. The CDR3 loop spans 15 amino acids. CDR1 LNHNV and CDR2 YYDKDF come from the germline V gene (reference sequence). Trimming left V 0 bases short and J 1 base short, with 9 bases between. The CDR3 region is CATSRDPYRNTEAFF. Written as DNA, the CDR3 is TGTGCCACCAGCAGAGATCCGTACAGGAACACTGAAGCTTTCTTT.

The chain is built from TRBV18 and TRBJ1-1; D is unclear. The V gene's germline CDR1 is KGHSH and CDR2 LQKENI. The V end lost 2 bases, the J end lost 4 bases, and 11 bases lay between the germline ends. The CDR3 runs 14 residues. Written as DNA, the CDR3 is TGTGCCAGCTCACCATTAGATATGGTCACTGAAGCTTTCTTT. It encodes CASSPLDMVTEAFF.

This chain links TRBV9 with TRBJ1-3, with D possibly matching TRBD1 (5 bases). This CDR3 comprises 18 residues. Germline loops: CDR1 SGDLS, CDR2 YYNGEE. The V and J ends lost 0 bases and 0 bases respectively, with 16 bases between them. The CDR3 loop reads CASSVVDSPRGSGNTIYF. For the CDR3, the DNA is TGTGCCAGCAGCGTAGTGGACTCCCCTAGGGGCTCTGGAAACACCATATATTTT. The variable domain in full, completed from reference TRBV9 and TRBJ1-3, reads DSGVTQTPKHLITATGQRVTLRCSPRSGDLSVYWYQQSLDQGLQFLIQYYNGEERAKGNILERFSAQQFPDLHSELNLSSLELGDSALYFCASSVVDSPRGSGNTIYFGEGSWLTVV.

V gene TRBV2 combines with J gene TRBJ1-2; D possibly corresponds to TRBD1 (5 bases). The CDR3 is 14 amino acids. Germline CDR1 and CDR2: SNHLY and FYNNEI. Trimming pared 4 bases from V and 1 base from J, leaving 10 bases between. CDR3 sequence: CASSGTGINYGYTF. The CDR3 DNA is TGTGCCAGCAGTGGAACAGGTATTAACTATGGCTACACCTTC. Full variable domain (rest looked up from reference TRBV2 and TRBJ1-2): EPEVTQTPSHQVTQMGQEVILRCVPISNHLYFYWYRQILGQKVEFLVSFYNNEISEKSEIFDDQFSVERPDGSNFTLKIRSTKLEDSAMYFCASSGTGINYGYTFGSGTRLTVV.

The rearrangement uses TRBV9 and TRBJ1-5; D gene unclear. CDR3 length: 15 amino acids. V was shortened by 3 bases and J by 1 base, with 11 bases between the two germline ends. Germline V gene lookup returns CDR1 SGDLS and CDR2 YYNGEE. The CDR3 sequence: CASSEGPASNQPQHF. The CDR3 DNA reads TGTGCCAGCAGCGAAGGACCGGCAAGCAATCAGCCCCAGCATTTT. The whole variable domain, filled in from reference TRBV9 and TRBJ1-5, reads DSGVTQTPKHLITATGQRVTLRCSPRSGDLSVYWYQQSLDQGLQFLIQYYNGEERAKGNILERFSAQQFPDLHSELNLSSLELGDSALYFCASSEGPASNQPQHFGDGTRLSIL.

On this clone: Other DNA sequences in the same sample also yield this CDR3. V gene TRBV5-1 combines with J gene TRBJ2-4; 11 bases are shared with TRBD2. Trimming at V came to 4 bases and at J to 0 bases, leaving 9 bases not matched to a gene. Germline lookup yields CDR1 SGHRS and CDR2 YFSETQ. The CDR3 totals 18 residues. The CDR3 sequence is CASSPRLAGPLAKNIQYF. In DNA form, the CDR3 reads TGCGCCAGCAGCCCGAGACTAGCGGGACCCCTAGCCAAAAACATTCAGTACTTC.